Below are 9 T cell receptor beta chains sequenced from a single sample in a study of T cell changes during pregnancy in multiple sclerosis. Sequencing used immunoSEQ multiplex PCR; TCRdb keeps in-frame clones, though not all of them. The sample consists of 70,000 to 95,000 clones, about 94% of them appearing once. Material: peripheral blood, obtained in the third trimester of pregnancy. The receptors originated from a female donor with multiple sclerosis, enrolled in a pregnancy study.

The chain employs TRBV7-9 and TRBJ2-1, with 7 bases identical to TRBD2. Germline V CDR1 and CDR2: SEHNR, FQNEAQ (reference sequence). The CDR3 spans 15 residues. With 2 bases clipped from V and 9 bases from J, the junction kept 10 bases outside the gene matches. The CDR3 DNA reads TGTGCCAGCAGCTTACTAGCGGCCCGTGAGGGTGAGCAGTTCTTC. It is translated as CASSLLAAREGEQFF.

This chain joins TRBV29-1 and TRBJ2-1; 12 nucleotides align to TRBD2. CDR3 size: 13 residues. In germline, CDR1 is SQVTM, CDR2 ANQGSEA. V gave up 7 bases and J gave up 9 bases; unmatched junction bases: 7. The CDR3, as DNA: TGCAGCGCAAGGACTAGCGGGATCGGTGAGCAGTTCTTC. Translated, it gives CSARTSGIGEQFF.

The chain is built from TRBV7-9 and TRBJ1-4; 7 nucleotides line up with TRBD1. This CDR3 is built from 17 residues. V was clipped by 5 bases and J by 4 bases; unmatched bases: 13. Germline V lookup: CDR1 SEHNR, CDR2 FQNEAQ (reference sequence). Here the CDR3 reads CASSLRVLGTVNEKLFF. The CDR3 region has the DNA TGTGCCAGCAGCCTCCGGGTGTTGGGGACAGTTAATGAAAAACTGTTTTTT.

The V and J genes are TRBV28 and TRBJ1-2; perhaps TRBD1 as D (5 bases). CDR3 length: 14 residues. From germline, CDR1 is MDHEN and CDR2 SYDVKM. Trimming took off 2 bases at V and 4 bases at J, with 11 bases between the two ends. CDR3 residues: CASSLVRDVYGYTF. As DNA, the CDR3 is TGTGCCAGCAGTTTAGTCAGGGATGTCTATGGCTACACCTTC.

The chain combines TRBV28 with TRBJ1-3, with 9 bases fitting TRBD1. The germline V gene encodes CDR1 MDHEN and CDR2 SYDVKM. The CDR3 consists of 14 residues. After removal of 5 bases from V and 9 bases from J, the junction contained 8 bases not matched to a gene. The CDR3 here is CASSLRTGEVTIYF. The DNA for the CDR3 is TGTGCCAGCAGTCTACGGACAGGGGAAGTCACCATATATTTT.

This clone has just one count. The genes are TRBV30 and TRBJ2-6, with D unresolved. This CDR3 is 12 amino acids long. V was pared by 5 bases and J by 2 bases, with 4 bases between. Germline V gives CDR1 GTSNPN, CDR2 SVGIG (reference sequence). CDR3 bases: TGTGCCTGGGGAGCTGGGGCCAACGTCCTGACTTTC. Translating it yields CAWGAGANVLTF.

V usage is TRBV5-1 and J usage is TRBJ2-3; D might be TRBD2 (5 bases). CDR1 and CDR2 from the germline V gene are SGHRS and YFSETQ. Trimming shortened V by 2 bases and J by 5 bases, and 18 bases separated the two germline ends. CDR3 size: 16 residues. CDR3 in amino acids: CASSFASDSRGDTQYF. The CDR3 region has the DNA TGCGCCAGCAGCTTCGCGTCGGACTCACGTGGAGATACGCAGTATTTT.

This clone was picked up a small number of times. V gene TRBV25-1 combines with J gene TRBJ2-2; TRBD2 matches 7 bases. CDR1 and CDR2 (germline): MGHDK, SYGVNS. The V segment lost 3 bases and the J segment 6 bases; nucleotides outside the gene matches: 7. This CDR3 is built from 15 residues. The CDR3 loop is CASSELGGRAGELFF. The CDR3 DNA is TGTGCCAGCAGTGAGCTGGGAGGGAGGGCCGGGGAGCTGTTTTTT.

In this sample, this clone turned up once. The rearrangement uses TRBV29-1 and TRBJ2-3; D gene uncertain. Trimming pared 3 bases from V and 0 bases from J, leaving 4 bases between. Germline CDR1 SQVTM, CDR2 ANQGSEA. The CDR3 is 12 amino acids. CDR3 nucleotides: TGCAGCGTTGACGGGAGCACAGATACGCAGTATTTT. Protein: CSVDGSTDTQYF.